Sequencing of this T cell receptor (beta chain) was carried out in a study of blood T cell repertoires in COVID-19. With V trimmed by 0 bases and J by 5 bases, 7 bases remained unmatched. This CDR3 contains 16 residues. Germline CDR1 reads MNHEY; CDR2 reads SVGAGI. TCRdb keeps only in-frame clones here, not all; method: immunoSEQ multiplex PCR. In the table there are about 13,000 clones, roughly 88% of which are singletons. This clonotype was sampled from a human donor in a cohort sampled during active COVID-19. Sequencing used peripheral blood. This chain uses TRBV6-5 with TRBJ2-3; TRBD2 matches 8 bases. In DNA form, the CDR3 reads TGTGCCAGCAGTTACTCGCGGGGGGCCGGAGGAGATACGCAGTATTTT. Amino acids: CASSYSRGAGGDTQYF.